These 27 T cell receptor beta chains originate from one sample sequenced in a study of blood T cell repertoires in COVID-19. The protocol was immunoSEQ multiplex PCR, while the TCRdb copy is restricted to in-frame clones and leaves out a portion. The profile covers 310,000 or so clones, with around nine tenths appearing a single time and over 1% taken by the ten largest. Sequenced input: peripheral blood. The receptor set was obtained from a man aged 70 or older with acute or convalescent COVID-19.

CDR3 sequence (DNA): TGTGCCAGCAGTGAACAGGGCAGGGGATCCACAGATACGCAGTATTTT. Translated, it gives CASSEQGRGSTDTQYF. The J gene is TRBJ2-3, the V gene TRBV25-1; maybe TRBD1 (6 bases). Germline V gives CDR1 MGHDK, CDR2 SYGVNS. This CDR3 is 16 amino acids long. V gave up 2 bases and J gave up 2 bases, with 14 bases separating them.

The chain links TRBV6-6 to TRBJ2-3; D perhaps matches TRBD1 (5 bases). Per the germline V gene, CDR1 is MNHNY and CDR2 is SVGAGI (reference sequence). The germline V and J ends were trimmed by 2 bases and 4 bases, with 16 bases remaining between them. This CDR3 has 16 amino acids. The CDR3 region is CASSYGGSGNADTQYF. As DNA, the CDR3 is TGTGCCAGCAGTTACGGCGGTTCAGGGAATGCAGATACGCAGTATTTT.

The chain employs TRBV5-4 and TRBJ2-7, with 10 bases aligning to TRBD2. CDR1 and CDR2 (germline): SGHNT, YYREEE (reference sequence). The CDR3 sequence is 15 residues long. V shed 8 bases and J 3 bases; nucleotides not matched to a gene: 11. The CDR3: CASDFTSGVDYEQYF. DNA for the CDR3: TGTGCCAGTGATTTTACTAGCGGGGTGGACTACGAGCAGTACTTC.

The chain joins TRBV5-1 to TRBJ2-3; D is ambiguous. The CDR3 consists of 14 residues. Trimming stripped 0 bases from V and 5 bases from J, with 10 bases between. Germline CDR1 SGHRS, CDR2 YFSETQ. The CDR3 here is CASSLASPEDTQYF. The CDR3 nucleotides are TGCGCCAGCAGCTTGGCCTCTCCAGAAGATACGCAGTATTTT.

This clone was seen only a few times. The chain has TRBV15 and TRBJ2-5; a possible D gene is TRBD2 (6 bases). The CDR3 consists of 15 residues. Germline V gene data show CDR1 as LNHNV and CDR2 as YYDKDF (reference sequence). The germline V and J ends were trimmed by 0 bases and 5 bases, with 13 bases remaining between them. Here the CDR3 DNA reads TGTGCCACCAGCAGAGAAGGTGGAGGGCGGGAGACCCAGTACTTC. This codes for CATSREGGGRETQYF. Variable domain in full (rest from reference TRBV15 and TRBJ2-5): DAMVIQNPRYQVTQFGKPVTLSCSQTLNHNVMYWYQQKSSQAPKLLFHYYDKDFNNEADTPDNFQSRRPNTSFCFLDIRSPGLGDTAMYLCATSREGGGRETQYFGPGTRLLVL.

To note about this clone: Other DNA sequences in the sample encode the same CDR3. The chain couples TRBV18 to TRBJ1-1; possible D gene TRBD1, 5 bases. The ends were cut back, 3 bases at V and 3 bases at J, with 11 bases in the middle. Germline-derived CDR1 and CDR2 are KGHSH and LQKENI. The CDR3 is made up of 14 amino acids. DNA for the CDR3: TGTGCCAGCTCACCCTCAGGGAGGGACACTGAAGCTTTCTTT. Encoded protein: CASSPSGRDTEAFF.

This clone was found once. The chain couples TRBV19 to TRBJ1-2, with D maybe TRBD1 (6 bases). Germline CDR1 and CDR2: LNHDA and SQIVND (reference sequence). V dropped 7 bases and J dropped 4 bases, with 16 bases sitting between them. The CDR3 is 14 residues long. The CDR3: CASNAGPRGYGYTF. CDR3 bases: TGTGCCAGTAACGCCGGGCCCAGGGGCTATGGCTACACCTTC.

The chain couples TRBV27 to TRBJ1-4, with 7 bases matching TRBD1. CDR1 is MNHEY and CDR2 is SMNVEV in the germline V gene (reference sequence). The V gene end was trimmed by 9 bases and the J gene end by 4 bases; junction bases not matched to a gene: 11. This CDR3 is built from 15 residues. The CDR3 region has the DNA TGTGCCAGACAAGTCGGGACAGCCGATAATGAAAAACTGTTTTTT. Translated, it gives CARQVGTADNEKLFF. The complete variable domain, with remaining parts taken from reference TRBV27 and TRBJ1-4, reads EAQVTQNPRYLITVTGKKLTVTCSQNMNHEYMSWYRQDPGLGLRQIYYSMNVEVTDKGDVPEGYKVSRKEKRNFPLILESPSPNQTSLYFCARQVGTADNEKLFFGSGTQLSVL.

This rearrangement joins TRBV23-1 to TRBJ2-1; D remains unclear. TRBV23-1 is noted as an ORF with a role that remains uncertain. This CDR3 spans 15 amino acids. Trimming pared 4 bases from V and 0 bases from J, leaving 10 bases between. The CDR3 DNA is TGCGCCAGCAGTCGCACGAGAAGCTCCTACAATGAGCAGTTCTTC. Protein sequence: CASSRTRSSYNEQFF.

This chain connects TRBV12-3 or TRBV12-4 to TRBJ1-5; D unclear. The V and J ends lost 5 bases and 3 bases respectively, with 8 bases between them. This CDR3 contains 13 residues. For the CDR3, the DNA is TGTGCCAGCAGTCTCAGCGACAATCAGCCCCAGCATTTT. Protein sequence: CASSLSDNQPQHF.

The CDR3 sequence: CASSLTGSGYGYTF. The CDR3 coding sequence is TGTGCCAGCAGCTTGACAGGGAGTGGCTATGGCTACACCTTC. The V gene is TRBV7-2, the J gene TRBJ1-2, with TRBD1 matching 7 bases. CDR1 is SGHTA, CDR2 FQGNSA, per germline. V trimming: 3 bases; J trimming: 4 bases; junction bases outside the gene matches: 5. This CDR3 spans 14 amino acids.

V and J are TRBV11-2 and TRBJ2-5; 7 positions match TRBD1. V shed 6 bases and J 5 bases; nucleotides not matched to a gene: 3. The germline CDR1 and CDR2 sequences are SGHAT and FQNNGV. The CDR3 extends over 12 amino acids. CDR3 DNA: TGTGCCAGCAGGACAGGGTTGGAGACCCAGTACTTC. Translation gives CASRTGLETQYF.

This clone was observed a few times. This rearrangement joins TRBV7-2 to TRBJ2-3; tentatively, D is TRBD2 (6 bases). Per the germline V gene, CDR1 is SGHTA and CDR2 is FQGNSA. V was shortened by 3 bases and J by 2 bases, with 12 bases between the two germline ends. The CDR3 sequence is 15 residues long. As DNA, the CDR3 is TGTGCCAGCAGCTTGGATAGCGGACCCACAGATACGCAGTATTTT. This codes for CASSLDSGPTDTQYF.

This clone has just a few counts. CDR3 coding DNA: TGTGCCAGTAGCGGCTCGGGGAGTTCACCCCTCCACTTT. The encoded protein is CASSGSGSSPLHF. The V gene is TRBV19, the J gene TRBJ1-6; D unresolved. Looked up from germline, CDR1 is LNHDA and CDR2 is SQIVND (reference sequence). The CDR3 is made up of 13 amino acids. V dropped 6 bases and J dropped 9 bases, with 12 bases sitting between them.

There are a few counts of this clone. The chain recombines TRBV6-5 with TRBJ2-4, with D hard to call. CDR1 MNHEY and CDR2 SVGAGI come from the germline V gene. V was cut by 6 bases and J by 1 base, with 13 bases left in between. The CDR3 length is 15 residues. CDR3 amino acids: CASSPLDRAKNIQYF. CDR3 DNA: TGTGCCAGCAGCCCCTTAGATCGGGCCAAAAACATTCAGTACTTC.

The rearrangement uses TRBV4-3 and TRBJ1-2; 8 positions agree with TRBD1. The CDR3 contains 15 residues. Germline V lookup: CDR1 LGHNA, CDR2 YSLEER. The trim removed 3 bases at V and 8 bases at J, leaving 11 bases unmatched. The CDR3 coding sequence is TGCGCCAGCAGCCAGCGGGACAGGCCGCTTGAGGGCTACACCTTC. It codes for CASSQRDRPLEGYTF.

The V call is TRBV9, the J call TRBJ2-2; 7 bases line up with TRBD1. The germline gives CDR1 SGDLS, CDR2 YYNGEE. V dropped 1 base and J dropped 1; count of bases not matched to a gene: 1. This CDR3 spans 15 amino acids. The CDR3 protein is CASSVRDRNTGELFF. The CDR3 DNA reads as TGTGCCAGCAGCGTAAGGGACAGGAACACCGGGGAGCTGTTTTTT.

The CDR3 DNA reads TGCGCCAGCAAAGAAGGACTAGCGGGAAACATTCAGTACTTC. It translates to CASKEGLAGNIQYF. The rearrangement joins TRBV10-2 to TRBJ2-4, with 11 positions matching TRBD2. Germline V gene lookup returns CDR1 WSHSY and CDR2 SAAADI. The CDR3 has 14 amino acids. With V trimmed by 7 bases and J by 6 bases, 5 bases remained unmatched.

In its sample, this clone was seen once. CDR3 DNA: TGCGCCAGCAGCCAAGATCTCACAGTCTCCTACGAGCAGTACTTC. Residues: CASSQDLTVSYEQYF. This chain links TRBV4-1 with TRBJ2-7; D not certain. The CDR3 is 15 residues long. V shed 0 bases and J shed 0 bases, with 9 bases lying between them. Germline-derived CDR1 and CDR2 are MGHRA and YSYEKL.

CDR3 in amino acids: CATSRDGAGMEPQHF. The CDR3 region has the DNA TGTGCCACCAGCAGAGATGGGGCAGGTATGGAGCCCCAGCATTTT. The rearrangement links TRBV15 to TRBJ1-5; D possibly corresponds to TRBD1 (5 bases). This CDR3 spans 15 amino acids. Germline CDR1 is LNHNV and CDR2 is YYDKDF (reference sequence). V lost 0 bases to trimming and J lost 8 bases, with 14 bases between them.

The chain combines TRBV6-2 or TRBV6-3 with TRBJ1-5; 9 nucleotides match TRBD1. The V gene's germline CDR1 is MNHEY and CDR2 SVGEGT. The CDR3 runs to 18 residues. The trim removed 4 bases at V and 3 bases at J, leaving 13 bases unmatched. CDR3 DNA sequence: TGTGCCAGCAGTTTAGGACCCCACAGGGGGCTAATCAATCAGCCCCAGCATTTT. This sequence encodes CASSLGPHRGLINQPQHF.

This clone was picked up a small number of times. The rearrangement joins TRBV5-4 to TRBJ2-7, with 7 bases that match TRBD1. Trimming at V came to 4 bases and at J to 3 bases, leaving 4 bases not matched to a gene. This CDR3 is 13 amino acids long. Germline V gene data show CDR1 as SGHNT and CDR2 as YYREEE (reference sequence). The CDR3 DNA reads as TGTGCCAGCAGCCTACGACAGGGCTACGAGCAGTACTTC. Amino acids: CASSLRQGYEQYF.

The V and J genes are TRBV28 and TRBJ1-1, with D maybe TRBD1 (6 bases). V lost 4 bases, J lost 4 bases, and 13 bases lay in between. Germline V CDR1 and CDR2: MDHEN, SYDVKM. This CDR3 has 14 residues. CDR3 protein: CASSSTGWSTEAFF. In nucleotides, the CDR3 is TGTGCCAGCAGTTCCACAGGGTGGAGCACTGAAGCTTTCTTT.

The V call is TRBV30, the J call TRBJ2-2; 9 positions match TRBD1. The J segment lost 6 bases and the V segment lost 4 bases, leaving 6 bases of the junction unmatched. CDR1 and CDR2 from the germline V gene are GTSNPN and SVGIG (reference sequence). CDR3 length: 14 amino acids. The CDR3 coding sequence is TGTGCCTGGACCTTAGGACAGGGGCCCGGGGAGCTGTTTTTT. Translation: CAWTLGQGPGELFF.

This chain joins TRBV7-8 and TRBJ2-1, with 9 bases lining up with TRBD2. Germline lookup yields CDR1 SGHVS and CDR2 FQNEAQ. Germline trimming cut 1 base from V and 10 bases from J; bases unmatched to any gene: 8. The CDR3 is 15 amino acids. CDR3 nucleotides: TGTGCCAGCAGCTTAGACGTGCTAGCGGGACGAGAGCAGTTCTTC. This gives the protein CASSLDVLAGREQFF.

V is TRBV9 and J is TRBJ1-5; D is unclear. CDR1 and CDR2 (germline): SGDLS, YYNGEE. V was shortened by 0 bases and J by 6 bases, with 10 bases between the two germline ends. This CDR3 spans 14 amino acids. In DNA, the CDR3 is TGTGCCAGCAGCGTAGCGGGGTTTGGTCAGCCCCAGCATTTT. Translating gives CASSVAGFGQPQHF.

This sequence joins TRBV19 and TRBJ1-2; TRBD1 aligns across 7 bases. The CDR3 is 13 residues long. Unmatched junction bases numbered 9, after V lost 6 bases and J lost 8 bases. CDR1 LNHDA and CDR2 SQIVND come from the germline V gene (reference sequence). This CDR3 reads CASRPSGGGGYTF. The CDR3 DNA follows: TGTGCCAGTAGACCGTCAGGGGGAGGCGGCTACACCTTC.